The next 15 T cell receptor beta chains were all read from a single sample in a study of Graves' ophthalmopathy and Graves' hyperthyroidism (dated by TCRdb to between 2017 and 2018). TCRdb names Illumina HiSeq 2000 as the instrument used. TCR beta CDR3 regions were amplified from RNA transcripts for repertoire sequencing. The first round of RT-PCR was done with HTBI primers and the Qiagen OneStep RT-PCR kit, and was followed by a second round of multiplex PCR, then size selection and purification. TCRdb reprocessed the public reads (quality trimming at Q25 with fastp, clone calling with MiXCR) and kept in-frame beta chains. Rows are unified per CDR3 protein, each entry keeping the most common DNA and genes. The sample table shows hundreds of thousands of distinct CDR3 sequences, and around an eighth are seen once. The ten largest make up 9.8% of the sample. Specimen: blood. These receptors were collected from a woman between 25 and 40 years old with Graves' ophthalmopathy. Donor details come from another sample of the same person, matched by shared clones.

Comments on this clonotype: The junction and the germline gene differ at one end; a read error may be behind it. The J gene is TRBJ2-7, the V gene TRBV15; no reliable D call. Germline V CDR1 and CDR2: LNHNV, YYDKDF (reference sequence). The CDR3 is made up of 13 amino acids. In DNA form, the CDR3 reads TGTGTCACCAGCACTCCCGGGCTGGGGGAGCAGTACTTC. This codes for CVTSTPGLGEQYF.

The rearrangement links TRBV12-3 or TRBV12-4 to TRBJ1-3; D unclear. The CDR3 extends over 14 amino acids. V was pared by 6 bases and J by 0 bases, with 9 bases between. CDR3 sequence reads: CASRPLSSGNTIYF. The CDR3 DNA reads TGTGCCAGCAGACCCCTAAGCTCTGGAAACACCATATATTTT.

This chain uses TRBV3-1 with TRBJ1-1; no definite D call. The V end lost 2 bases, the J end lost 3 bases, and 4 bases lay between the germline ends. The CDR3 runs 12 residues. Germline V gives CDR1 LGHDT, CDR2 YNNKEL (reference sequence). CDR3 in amino acids: CASSQLDTEAFF. CDR3 nucleotides: TGTGCCAGCAGCCAACTCGACACTGAAGCTTTCTTT. Full variable domain (rest looked up from reference TRBV3-1 and TRBJ1-1): DTAVSQTPKYLVTQMGNDKSIKCEQNLGHDTMYWYKQDSKKFLKIMFSYNNKELIINETVPNRFSPKSPDKAHLNLHINSLELGDSAVYFCASSQLDTEAFFGQGTRLTVV.

In its sample, this clonotype was seen many times. V and J are TRBV12-3 or TRBV12-4 and TRBJ2-7; TRBD1 or TRBD2 may be the D gene (6 bases each). Trimming shortened V by 7 bases and J by 5 bases, and 15 bases separated the two germline ends. This CDR3 contains 13 residues. CDR3 sequence reads: CASKGGRFDEQYF. CDR3 nucleotide sequence: TGTGCCAGCAAGGGGGGCCGTTTTGACGAGCAGTACTTC.

The sample holds many counts of this clonotype. The CDR3 is CASREGGPLYEQYF. The CDR3 DNA is TGTGCCAGCAGGGAAGGGGGTCCTCTCTACGAGCAGTACTTC. The chain uses TRBV12-3 or TRBV12-4 and TRBJ2-7; weak D call: TRBD1 (6 bases). The CDR3 extends over 14 amino acids. V lost 6 bases to trimming and J lost 3 bases, with 15 bases between them.

This clonotype was detected many times. This chain connects TRBV6-5 to TRBJ1-2; D gene ambiguous. Germline V CDR1 and CDR2: MNHEY, SVGAGI. This CDR3 comprises 13 residues. V gave up 0 bases and J gave up 7 bases, with 9 bases separating them. CDR3 loop: CASSYSPSSGYTF. The CDR3 bases are TGTGCCAGCAGTTACTCGCCCAGCAGTGGCTACACCTTC.

This clonotype was seen many times. V and J are TRBV24-1 and TRBJ2-5; D is unresolved. Germline CDR1 KGHDR, CDR2 SFDVKD. The CDR3 sequence is 15 residues long. Between the trimmed V and J ends, which lost 4 bases and 5 bases, there was a span of 16 bases. CDR3 sequence reads: CATSETGRSAETQYF. CDR3 sequence (DNA): TGTGCCACCAGTGAAACTGGACGATCGGCGGAGACCCAGTACTTC.

The gene calls are TRBV28 and TRBJ2-7; 12 bases map to TRBD2. The CDR3 extends over 16 amino acids. V dropped 5 bases and J dropped 0; count of bases not matched to a gene: 5. Germline CDR1 MDHEN, CDR2 SYDVKM. Here the CDR3 reads CASSDGTSGYSYEQYF. The CDR3 DNA reads TGTGCCAGCAGTGACGGGACTAGCGGGTACTCCTACGAGCAGTACTTC.

This clonotype has ten or more counts. This sequence joins TRBV9 and TRBJ1-6, with D unclear. The CDR3 totals 12 residues. Germline values: CDR1 SGDLS, CDR2 YYNGEE. V lost 3 bases and J 7 bases, leaving 5 bases between the germline ends. As DNA, the CDR3 is TGTGCCAGCAGCGCGTTAAATTCACCCCTCCACTTT. Translation gives CASSALNSPLHF.

This clonotype was seen ten or more times. The chain employs TRBV28 and TRBJ2-5, with D perhaps matching TRBD2 (6 bases). The germline V gene encodes CDR1 MDHEN and CDR2 SYDVKM. With 3 bases removed from V and 1 base from J, the gap between germline ends came to 24 bases. The CDR3 loop spans 19 amino acids. The CDR3 loop is CASSFPPGDGGSLQETQYF. CDR3 coding DNA: TGTGCCAGCAGTTTCCCCCCCGGGGATGGAGGGAGCCTCCAAGAGACCCAGTACTTC.

Points on this clonotype: An end of the junction differs from the germline gene, which may be a read error. The chain combines TRBV7-9 with TRBJ2-7; no firm D call. This CDR3 has 12 residues. CDR1 and CDR2 from the germline V gene are SEHNR and FQNEAQ (reference sequence). The CDR3 spells CASILEGYEQYF. Here the CDR3 DNA reads TGTGCCAGCATCTTAGAAGGATACGAGCAGTACTTC.

At least ten counts were recorded for this clonotype. This chain joins TRBV24-1 and TRBJ1-6; tentative D call: TRBD1 (5 bases). The V end was cut by 11 bases, the J end by 2 bases, with 15 bases between. CDR3 size: 15 residues. In germline, CDR1 is KGHDR, CDR2 SFDVKD. In DNA, the CDR3 is TGTGCCAGCCAGGGAGGGGAGCCCTATAATTCACCCCTCCACTTT. The encoded protein is CASQGGEPYNSPLHF.

This clonotype was observed many times. The chain links TRBV12-3 or TRBV12-4 to TRBJ1-2; 10 bases line up with TRBD1. The CDR3 has 15 amino acids. The ends lost 6 bases at V and 1 base at J; junction bases unmatched: 5. The DNA for the CDR3 is TGTGCCAGCAGACGGACAGGGGGTGGTAACTATGGCTACACCTTC. It encodes CASRRTGGGNYGYTF.

In its sample, this clonotype was seen many times. The V gene is TRBV6-2 or TRBV6-3, the J gene TRBJ2-5; TRBD1 aligns across 7 bases. The germline CDR1 and CDR2 sequences are MNHEY and SVGEGT. The ends lost 0 bases at V and 5 bases at J; junction bases unmatched: 12. The CDR3 spans 17 residues. Here the CDR3 reads CASSYSNRGHGGETQYF. CDR3 nucleotides: TGTGCCAGCAGTTACTCGAACAGGGGCCACGGCGGGGAGACCCAGTACTTC.

This clonotype was detected only a few times. The chain is built from TRBV27 and TRBJ2-7; 14 bases fit TRBD2. The germline gives CDR1 MNHEY, CDR2 SMNVEV (reference sequence). CDR3 length: 18 residues. V was pared by 3 bases and J by 0 bases, with 7 bases of the junction left unmatched. Written as DNA, the CDR3 is TGTGCCAGCAGTTTCGGGACTAGCGGGGGCCATAGCTCCTACGAGCAGTACTTC. Translation gives CASSFGTSGGHSSYEQYF.